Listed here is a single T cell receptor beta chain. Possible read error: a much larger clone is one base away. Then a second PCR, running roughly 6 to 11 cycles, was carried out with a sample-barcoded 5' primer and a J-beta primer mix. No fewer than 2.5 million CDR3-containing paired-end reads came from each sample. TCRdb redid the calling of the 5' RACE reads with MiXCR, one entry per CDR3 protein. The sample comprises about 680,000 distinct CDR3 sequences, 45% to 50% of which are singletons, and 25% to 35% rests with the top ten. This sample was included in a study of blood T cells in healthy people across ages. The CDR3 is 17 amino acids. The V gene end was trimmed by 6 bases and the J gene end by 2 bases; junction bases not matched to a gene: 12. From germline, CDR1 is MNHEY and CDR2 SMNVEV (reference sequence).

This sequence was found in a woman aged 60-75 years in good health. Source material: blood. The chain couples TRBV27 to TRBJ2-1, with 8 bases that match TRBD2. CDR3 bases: TGTGCCAGCAGGTTTCTTCGTTCGGGAGGGGCCTACAATGAGCAGTTCTTC. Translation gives CASRFLRSGGAYNEQFF.